The 21 T cell receptor beta chains reported below all come from one sample, sequenced in a study of PD-1 blockade in classical Hodgkin lymphoma. Time point in this sample: cycle 4 day 1 (C4D1), after five to seven weeks of nivolumab. Brentuximab vedotin exposure varied among the patients, all of whom had relapsed after autologous stem cell transplantation. The data were produced by immunoSEQ multiplex PCR, yet TCRdb's version contains in-frame clones alone and is incomplete. Counted here are tens of thousands of clones, 90% occurring once; the ten biggest clones make up approximately 2.9%. This material consisted of peripheral blood mononuclear cells (PBMCs), taken before the fourth cycle of nivolumab. The receptors here all came from a human donor with classical Hodgkin lymphoma.

The chain joins TRBV5-8 to TRBJ1-2; a possible D gene is TRBD1 (5 bases). V lost 1 base, J lost 7 bases, and 8 bases lay in between. Germline V gene lookup returns CDR1 SGHTS and CDR2 YDEGEE. This CDR3 contains 12 residues. The CDR3 bases are TGTGCCAGCAGCTTGAGGGGCTTTGGCTACACCTTC. Protein: CASSLRGFGYTF.

The genes are TRBV9 and TRBJ1-1, with unresolved D. With 7 bases removed from V and 1 base from J, the gap between germline ends came to 17 bases. CDR1 is SGDLS and CDR2 is YYNGEE in the germline V gene. There are 15 residues in the CDR3. The CDR3 sequence is CASARVGGRNTEAFF. The DNA for the CDR3 is TGTGCCAGCGCTAGGGTAGGCGGTAGGAACACTGAAGCTTTCTTT. Full variable domain (rest looked up from reference TRBV9 and TRBJ1-1): DSGVTQTPKHLITATGQRVTLRCSPRSGDLSVYWYQQSLDQGLQFLIQYYNGEERAKGNILERFSAQQFPDLHSELNLSSLELGDSALYFCASARVGGRNTEAFFGQGTRLTVV.

This clone showed up just once. The chain links TRBV7-3 to TRBJ2-1; no firm D call. This CDR3 has 13 amino acids. V shed 1 base and J shed 4 bases, with 5 bases lying between them. Per the germline V gene, CDR1 is SGHTA and CDR2 is FQGTGA. The CDR3: CASSLNRYNEQFF. The CDR3 DNA is TGTGCCAGCAGCTTAAATCGTTACAATGAGCAGTTCTTC. Full variable domain (missing parts from reference TRBV7-3 and TRBJ2-1): GAGVSQTPSNKVTEKGKYVELRCDPISGHTALYWYRQSLGQGPEFLIYFQGTGAADDSGLPNDRFFAVRPEGSVSTLKIQRTERGDSAVYLCASSLNRYNEQFFGPGTRLTVL.

This clone was picked up one time. The rearrangement links TRBV30 to TRBJ2-7; TRBD2 matches 8 bases. Unmatched junction bases numbered 15, after V lost 5 bases and J lost 6 bases. This CDR3 is built from 15 residues. The germline CDR1 and CDR2 sequences are GTSNPN and SVGIG (reference sequence). Written as DNA, the CDR3 is TGTGCCTGGCCCCGGGGGCGGCGGGGGGCAACCGAGCAGTACTTC. Protein: CAWPRGRRGATEQYF.

The chain employs TRBV10-1 and TRBJ2-7; 10 bases match TRBD2. CDR1 WNHNN and CDR2 SYGVQD come from the germline V gene (reference sequence). J gave up 1 base and V 7 bases, and 10 bases lay outside the gene matches. The CDR3 has 16 residues. Here the CDR3 reads CASIGGSGGVSYEQYF. In DNA, the CDR3 is TGCGCCAGCATTGGAGGGAGCGGGGGGGTATCCTACGAGCAGTACTTC.

Written as DNA, the CDR3 is TGCAGCGCCCCCGACCTCAGGAGGCAATCAGCCCAGCATTTT. Encoded protein: CSAPDLRRQSAQHF. V and J are TRBV29-1 and TRBJ1-5, with no clear D. Germline V gives CDR1 SQVTM, CDR2 ANQGSEA. The CDR3 is made up of 14 amino acids. Between the trimmed V and J ends, which lost 7 bases and 11 bases, there was a span of 24 bases.

The CDR3 DNA reads TGTGCCAGCCACGTAACCGGGGAGCTGTTTTTT. Its translation: CASHVTGELFF. The chain joins TRBV4-2 to TRBJ2-2; D call uncertain. This CDR3 spans 11 amino acids. The V end was cut by 8 bases, the J end by 5 bases, with 6 bases between. Germline CDR1 LGHNA, CDR2 YNFKEQ.

CDR3 amino acids: CASSWGQIQETQYF. The CDR3 bases are TGTGCCAGCAGCTGGGGACAGATCCAAGAGACCCAGTACTTC. The chain is built from TRBV5-5 and TRBJ2-5, with 7 nucleotides matching TRBD1. The CDR3 extends over 14 amino acids. Germline V gives CDR1 SGHKS, CDR2 YYEKEE (reference sequence). V gave up 3 bases and J gave up 1 base; unmatched junction bases: 3.

The chain joins TRBV13 to TRBJ1-6, with D perhaps TRBD1 (6 bases). Germline CDR1 is PRHDT and CDR2 is FYEKMQ (reference sequence). The CDR3 totals 17 residues. V was trimmed by 4 bases and J by 8 bases, leaving 21 bases between them. The CDR3 DNA sequence: TGTGCCAGCAGCTCCGAGGGGTTCACAGGGAACGATTCACCCCTCCACTTT. It encodes CASSSEGFTGNDSPLHF. The full variable domain, rest sourced from reference TRBV13 and TRBJ1-6, is AAGVIQSPRHLIKEKRETATLKCYPIPRHDTVYWYQQGPGQDPQFLISFYEKMQSDKGSIPDRFSAQQFSDYHSELNMSSLELGDSALYFCASSSEGFTGNDSPLHFGNGTRLTVT.

The CDR3 coding sequence is TGTGCCAGCAGCCACGGACAGGGATTCTACGAGCAGTACTTC. Its translation: CASSHGQGFYEQYF. V usage is TRBV5-4 and J usage is TRBJ2-7, with TRBD1 identical over 8 bases. Trimming at V came to 4 bases and at J to 3 bases, leaving 6 bases not matched to a gene. This CDR3 region has 14 residues. Germline V CDR1 and CDR2: SGHNT, YYREEE (reference sequence).

CDR3 in amino acids: CASTFRVFQPQHF. For the CDR3, the DNA is TGTGCCAGCACTTTCAGGGTTTTTCAGCCCCAGCATTTT. This chain joins TRBV27 and TRBJ1-5; the D gene is possibly TRBD1 (5 bases). The CDR3 sequence is 13 residues long. The V gene lost 7 bases and the J gene lost 6 bases, with 13 bases spanning the gap. In germline, CDR1 is MNHEY, CDR2 SMNVEV (reference sequence).

The chain links TRBV4-1 to TRBJ2-3, with D perhaps TRBD1 or TRBD2 (6 bases each). There are 15 residues in the CDR3. CDR1 MGHRA and CDR2 YSYEKL come from the germline V gene. The V and J ends lost 1 base and 1 base respectively, with 9 bases between them. CDR3 amino acids: CASSQVGGRTDTQYF. In DNA, the CDR3 is TGCGCCAGCAGCCAAGTGGGGGGCCGCACAGATACGCAGTATTTT.

CDR3 loop: CASSVEGGGALVNEQFF. DNA for the CDR3: TGTGCCAGCAGCGTAGAGGGCGGGGGGGCCCTAGTCAATGAGCAGTTCTTC. The chain employs TRBV9 and TRBJ2-1; 9 bases agree with TRBD2. The CDR3 has 17 amino acids. Trimming took 0 bases from V and 6 from J; bases not matched to a gene: 10. Germline values: CDR1 SGDLS, CDR2 YYNGEE.

The chain has TRBV6-5 and TRBJ2-2; D is uncertain. CDR1 is MNHEY, CDR2 SVGAGI, per germline. V lost 2 bases to trimming and J lost 13 bases, with 8 bases between them. The CDR3 has 11 residues. The CDR3 DNA sequence: TGTGCCAGCAGTTACCGATTCGGGCTGTTTTTT. The encoded protein is CASSYRFGLFF.

This clone was recorded only once. J is TRBJ1-2 and V is TRBV10-3; D gene uncertain. CDR3 size: 13 residues. Germline CDR1 is ENHRY and CDR2 is SYGVKD. Trimming removed 2 bases from V and 8 bases from J, with 12 bases in between. The DNA for the CDR3 is TGTGCCATCAGTGAGATGGGCCTAGGGGGCTACACCTTC. Protein product: CAISEMGLGGYTF.

This clone was recorded only once. V is TRBV6-5 and J is TRBJ1-2, with 11 bases lining up with TRBD1. V trimming: 4 bases; J trimming: 5 bases; junction bases outside the gene matches: 9. Germline CDR1 reads MNHEY; CDR2 reads SVGAGI. The CDR3 is made up of 16 amino acids. The CDR3 loop reads CASSSSGTGGVYGYTF. CDR3 sequence (DNA): TGTGCCAGCAGTTCCAGCGGGACAGGGGGGGTTTATGGCTACACCTTC.

The rearrangement joins TRBV30 to TRBJ1-2, with 10 bases fitting TRBD1. V lost 3 bases to trimming and J lost 8 bases; unmatched junction nucleotides: 6. Germline V gives CDR1 GTSNPN, CDR2 SVGIG (reference sequence). The length of the CDR3 is 13 residues. The CDR3 coding sequence is TGTGCCTGGAGCGACAGGGGGCGGGACGGCTACACCTTC. As protein: CAWSDRGRDGYTF. The variable domain in full, completed from reference TRBV30 and TRBJ1-2, reads SQTIHQWPATLVQPVGSPLSLECTVEGTSNPNLYWYRQAAGRGLQLLFYSVGIGQISSEVPQNLSASRPQDRQFILSSKKLLLSDSGFYLCAWSDRGRDGYTFGSGTRLTVV.

This clone occurred once. V is TRBV7-9 and J is TRBJ2-1; D is perhaps TRBD1 (5 bases). Germline CDR1 is SEHNR and CDR2 is FQNEAQ (reference sequence). The CDR3 covers 13 residues. The V end was cut by 7 bases, the J end by 3 bases, with 10 bases between. Here the CDR3 reads CASNQGDYNEQFF. DNA of the CDR3: TGTGCCAGCAACCAAGGGGACTACAATGAGCAGTTCTTC.

The J gene is TRBJ1-1, the V gene TRBV5-1; TRBD1 might be the D (5 bases). Trimming stripped 7 bases from V and 4 bases from J, with 17 bases between. Germline V gene lookup returns CDR1 SGHRS and CDR2 YFSETQ. CDR3 length: 14 residues. As DNA, the CDR3 is TGCGCCAGCCAGGACCCCAGGGAGGTCACTGAAGCTTTCTTT. It specifies CASQDPREVTEAFF.

V and J are TRBV7-3 and TRBJ1-1; weak D call: TRBD1 (5 bases). The germline gives CDR1 SGHTA, CDR2 FQGTGA. V was clipped by 8 bases and J by 0 bases, with 19 bases between them. This CDR3 contains 16 residues. The CDR3 loop reads CASAGGQGGVNTEAFF. The CDR3 DNA is TGTGCCAGCGCCGGCGGACAAGGAGGGGTGAACACTGAAGCTTTCTTT.

The gene calls are TRBV28 and TRBJ2-7, with TRBD1 matching 8 bases. The V gene end was trimmed by 4 bases and the J gene end by 4 bases; junction bases not matched to a gene: 15. The length of the CDR3 is 17 residues. The germline V gene encodes CDR1 MDHEN and CDR2 SYDVKM. DNA for the CDR3: TGTGCCAGCAGTTCCCAGGGGGCGGCTAGCGTGGTATACGAGCAGTACTTC. Its translation: CASSSQGAASVVYEQYF.